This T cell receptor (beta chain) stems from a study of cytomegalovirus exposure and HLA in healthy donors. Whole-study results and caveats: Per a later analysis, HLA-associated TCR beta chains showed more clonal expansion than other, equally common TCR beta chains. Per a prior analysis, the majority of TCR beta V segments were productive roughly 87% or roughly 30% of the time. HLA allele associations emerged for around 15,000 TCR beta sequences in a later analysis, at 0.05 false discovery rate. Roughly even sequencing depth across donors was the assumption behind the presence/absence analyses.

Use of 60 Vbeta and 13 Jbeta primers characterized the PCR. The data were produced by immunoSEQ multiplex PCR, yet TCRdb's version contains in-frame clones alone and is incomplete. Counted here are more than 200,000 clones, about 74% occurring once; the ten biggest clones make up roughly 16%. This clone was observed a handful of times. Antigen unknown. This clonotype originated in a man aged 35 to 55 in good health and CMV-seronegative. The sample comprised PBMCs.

CDR3 nucleotides: TGTGCCAGCAGCCCCGACTTTGACAGACATTCACCCCTCCACTTT. Protein product: CASSPDFDRHSPLHF. V gene TRBV7-8 combines with J gene TRBJ1-6, with D possibly matching TRBD1 (5 bases). Germline V gives CDR1 SGHVS, CDR2 FQNEAQ. The length of the CDR3 is 15 residues. V shed 5 bases and J shed 8 bases, with 16 bases lying between them.